The TCR beta chain under discussion was sequenced for a study of blood T cells in healthy people across ages. This CDR3 is built from 12 residues. Trimming pared 3 bases from V and 9 bases from J, leaving 11 bases between. Looked up from germline, CDR1 is ENHRY and CDR2 is SYGVKD. Through a sample-barcoded 5' primer and a J-beta primer mix, a second PCR was run for roughly 7 to 12 cycles. Using its own MiXCR run on the 5' RACE reads, TCRdb lists one record per CDR3 protein. This repertoire shows 600,000 to 850,000 distinct CDR3 sequences, roughly 25% found once; its top ten account for 9.4%. These same data were also listed under a study on T cells of mothers and their children. That report adds: Study donors consisted of a few healthy Caucasian mothers and their six children.

The V gene is TRBV10-3, the J gene TRBJ2-5; a weak D match, TRBD1 (5 bases). The sequence derives from a boy aged 5-17 years in good health. What was sequenced was blood. The CDR3 DNA reads TGTGCCATCAGTGACAGGGCTCCGGCCCAGTACTTC. It specifies CAISDRAPAQYF.